One sample yielded the 18 T cell receptor beta chains listed below, sequenced in a study of blood T cell repertoires in COVID-19. Sequencing used immunoSEQ multiplex PCR; TCRdb keeps in-frame clones, though not all of them. The table records about 200,000 clones, about 77% of them present only once. Input material: PBMCs or T cells enriched from blood (not recorded which). The receptors come from a woman in her 50s with acute COVID-19.

The chain carries TRBV10-3 and TRBJ2-5; 11 positions match TRBD2. The ends lost 7 bases at V and 4 bases at J; junction bases unmatched: 5. CDR1 is ENHRY, CDR2 SYGVKD, per germline. There are 14 residues in the CDR3. CDR3 DNA: TGTGCCATCAACCATAGCGGGGGGGCAGAGACCCAGTACTTC. Protein: CAINHSGGAETQYF.

The chain's CDR3 is CASNPHGNTEAFF. The CDR3 coding sequence is TGTGCCAGCAACCCTCACGGGAACACTGAAGCTTTCTTT. This chain connects TRBV12-3 or TRBV12-4 to TRBJ1-1; D unclear. The CDR3 runs to 13 residues. Trimming removed 7 bases at V and 1 base at J, with 10 bases between.

The chain joins TRBV28 to TRBJ1-6, with D unclear. CDR1 MDHEN and CDR2 SYDVKM come from the germline V gene. Deletions cut 5 bases from V and 12 bases from J, with 14 bases between. The CDR3 extends over 13 amino acids. The CDR3 nucleotides are TGTGCCAGCAGTCCGTTTTCACGGGGACCCCTCCACTTT. Translation: CASSPFSRGPLHF.

The rearrangement uses TRBV2 and TRBJ2-7, with a tentative D call TRBD2 (7 bases). Between the trimmed V and J ends, which lost 6 bases and 3 bases, there was a span of 15 bases. CDR1 SNHLY and CDR2 FYNNEI come from the germline V gene. This CDR3 contains 14 residues. The CDR3 bases are TGTGCCAGCAGCCCGGGGGGCACCAACTACGAGCAGTACGTC. Its translation: CASSPGGTNYEQYV.

This clone has just a few counts. This chain's CDR3 is CASSPLGDRSYGYTF. The CDR3 DNA sequence: TGTGCCAGCAGCCCCCTGGGCGACAGGAGCTATGGCTACACCTTC. The V gene is TRBV9, the J gene TRBJ1-2, with D tentatively TRBD1 (6 bases). Germline loops: CDR1 SGDLS, CDR2 YYNGEE. The CDR3 consists of 15 residues. V was clipped by 4 bases and J by 4 bases, with 17 bases between them.

The chain has TRBV1 and TRBJ1-6. TRBV1 is labeled a pseudogene. CDR3 length: 14 residues. CDR3 sequence reads: CTSSQEGGGSPLHF. In nucleotides, the CDR3 is TGCACCAGCAGCCAAGAGGGGGGAGGTTCACCCCTCCACTTT.

The chain joins TRBV7-2 to TRBJ1-1, with D perhaps TRBD1 (5 bases). The CDR3 has 16 residues. The germline V gene encodes CDR1 SGHTA and CDR2 FQGNSA. The germline V and J ends were trimmed by 5 bases and 0 bases, with 16 bases remaining between them. CDR3 in amino acids: CASSAGAGLMNTEAFF. The CDR3 DNA follows: TGTGCCAGCAGCGCGGGCGCGGGACTCATGAACACTGAAGCTTTCTTT. Together with reference TRBV7-2 and TRBJ1-1, the CDR3 gives the full variable domain: GAGVSQSPSNKVTEKGKDVELRCDPISGHTALYWYRQSLGQGLEFLIYFQGNSAPDKSGLPSDRFSAERTGGSVSTLTIQRTQQEDSAVYLCASSAGAGLMNTEAFFGQGTRLTVV.

The J gene is TRBJ1-4, the V gene TRBV5-1, with 9 bases that match TRBD1. V shed 0 bases, J shed 6 bases, and the junction held 0 bases outside the gene matches. The length of the CDR3 is 14 residues. The germline V gene has CDR1 SGHRS and CDR2 YFSETQ. In nucleotides, the CDR3 is TGCGCCAGCAGCTTGGGGACAGGGGATGAAAAACTGTTTTTT. The encoded protein is CASSLGTGDEKLFF.

The chain carries TRBV6-5 and TRBJ1-4, with D possibly matching TRBD1 (5 bases). V shed 10 bases and J shed 6 bases, with 12 bases lying between them. The germline V gene encodes CDR1 MNHEY and CDR2 SVGAGI. The CDR3 covers 12 residues. The CDR3 is CATRGWDEKLFF. DNA for the CDR3: TGTGCCACACGGGGGTGGGATGAAAAACTGTTTTTT.

The V call is TRBV18, the J call TRBJ1-3, with a possible D match to TRBD1 (6 bases). Germline V gene data show CDR1 as KGHSH and CDR2 as LQKENI. The CDR3 is 16 residues long. The V gene lost 0 bases and the J gene lost 3 bases, with 12 bases spanning the gap. The CDR3 region has the DNA TGTGCCAGCTCACCACCGGGGGCGATCCGTGGAAACACCATATATTTT. This codes for CASSPPGAIRGNTIYF.

This sequence joins TRBV6-7 and TRBJ1-4; TRBD1 is a possible D gene (6 bases). TRBV6-7 is placed among ORFs of uncertain function. The V and J ends lost 5 bases and 0 bases respectively, with 7 bases between them. The CDR3 length is 14 residues. The CDR3 here is CASSTGSTNEKLFF. The CDR3 DNA follows: TGTGCCAGCAGTACAGGGTCAACTAATGAAAAACTGTTTTTT.

The V call is TRBV7-8, the J call TRBJ1-2, with 9 nucleotides matching TRBD1. J was trimmed by 3 bases and V by 5 bases; bases with no gene match: 13. Per the germline V gene, CDR1 is SGHVS and CDR2 is FQNEAQ. The CDR3 length is 17 residues. CDR3 amino acids: CASSPQGATGGDYGYTF. DNA for the CDR3: TGTGCCAGCAGCCCCCAAGGTGCTACAGGGGGCGACTATGGCTACACCTTC.

The chain has TRBV2 and TRBJ1-1; D is undetermined. Germline V gives CDR1 SNHLY, CDR2 FYNNEI. CDR3 length equals 13 residues. V was pared by 10 bases and J by 0 bases, with 12 bases between. The CDR3 DNA reads as TGTGCCACCTTGAGAAATGTGAACACTGAAGCTTTCTTT. This sequence encodes CATLRNVNTEAFF.

This clone was counted only a few times. This chain joins TRBV6-2 or TRBV6-3 and TRBJ1-2; 7 bases are a match to TRBD1. The CDR3 loop spans 15 amino acids. Losses at the gene ends were 5 bases for V and 5 bases for J; bases not matched to a gene: 11. CDR1 and CDR2 from the germline V gene are MNHEY and SVGEGT. CDR3 DNA: TGTGCCAGCAGTCCCACGGACAGGATCCGATATGGCTACACCTTC. Protein: CASSPTDRIRYGYTF.

This clone was detected a few times. The chain combines TRBV27 with TRBJ1-5; 11 nucleotides match TRBD1. CDR3 length: 15 amino acids. V gave up 6 bases and J gave up 7 bases; unmatched junction bases: 8. Looked up from germline, CDR1 is MNHEY and CDR2 is SMNVEV (reference sequence). CDR3 protein: CASSSGTGGSQPQHF. In DNA form, the CDR3 reads TGTGCCAGCAGCTCCGGGACAGGGGGGTCGCAGCCCCAGCATTTT.

The chain employs TRBV10-2 and TRBJ2-1; weak D call: TRBD2 (5 bases). Looked up from germline, CDR1 is WSHSY and CDR2 is SAAADI. The CDR3 runs to 16 residues. V was trimmed by 1 base and J by 9 bases, leaving 19 bases between them. The CDR3 sequence: CASSEYQLVRAGEQFF. The CDR3, as DNA: TGCGCCAGCAGTGAGTACCAGCTCGTACGGGCGGGTGAGCAGTTCTTC.

The CDR3 sequence is CASSRDSFQETQYF. For the CDR3, the DNA is TGTGCCAGCAGCAGGGACAGTTTCCAAGAGACCCAGTACTTC. V usage is TRBV27 and J usage is TRBJ2-5; TRBD1 matches at 7 bases. The CDR3 consists of 14 residues. In germline, CDR1 is MNHEY, CDR2 SMNVEV (reference sequence). V was clipped by 6 bases and J by 1 base; unmatched bases: 5.

The V gene is TRBV5-1, the J gene TRBJ2-3; 8 nucleotides line up with TRBD1. J was trimmed by 6 bases and V by 1 base; bases with no gene match: 4. Looked up from germline, CDR1 is SGHRS and CDR2 is YFSETQ. The CDR3 length is 14 residues. This CDR3 is CASSLSGGGDTQYF. CDR3 nucleotide sequence: TGCGCCAGCAGCTTGTCAGGGGGCGGGGATACGCAGTATTTT.